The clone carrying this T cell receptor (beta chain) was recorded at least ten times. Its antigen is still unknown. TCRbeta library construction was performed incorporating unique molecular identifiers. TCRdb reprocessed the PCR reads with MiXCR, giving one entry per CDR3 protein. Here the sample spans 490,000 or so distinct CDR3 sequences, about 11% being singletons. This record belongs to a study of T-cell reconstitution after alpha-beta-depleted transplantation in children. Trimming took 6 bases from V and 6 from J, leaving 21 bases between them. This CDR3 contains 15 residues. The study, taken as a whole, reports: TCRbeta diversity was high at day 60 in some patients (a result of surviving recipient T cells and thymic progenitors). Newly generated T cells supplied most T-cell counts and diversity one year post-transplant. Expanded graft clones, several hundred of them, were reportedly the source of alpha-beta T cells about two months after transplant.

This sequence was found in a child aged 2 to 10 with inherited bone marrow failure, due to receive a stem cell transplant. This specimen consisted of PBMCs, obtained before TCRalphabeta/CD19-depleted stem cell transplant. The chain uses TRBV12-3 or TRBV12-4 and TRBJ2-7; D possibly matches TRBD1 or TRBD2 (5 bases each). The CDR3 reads CASSPPRSEGIEQYF. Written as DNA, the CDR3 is TGTGCCAGCAGCCCGCCCCGATCCGAGGGGATCGAGCAGTACTTC.